The T cell receptor beta chain described here comes from a study of monozygotic twins with inflammatory bowel disease. The CDR3 consists of 13 residues. Germline CDR1 is DFQATT and CDR2 is SNEGSKA (reference sequence). Nested PCRs (roughly 16 and 10 cycles, two total) were applied to TCRalpha and TCRbeta cDNA. TCRdb re-called the 5' RACE reads and gives one entry per CDR3 protein, without DNA. The sample holds over 200,000 distinct CDR3 sequences. The study's findings and limits: Healthy co-twins showed greater TCRbeta diversity (inverse Simpson) than IBD patients. People with IBD had fewer clonotypes in common with others than healthy twins did, especially with disease activity.

A note on this clonotype: Its antigen is currently unknown.

The V call is TRBV20-1, the J call TRBJ2-5; TCRdb proposes TRBD2, but this gene call is untestable without DNA. Sequenced: blood. The clonotype comes from a human donor with ulcerative colitis or Crohn's disease, or a healthy co-twin of an affected twin (not recorded which). The CDR3 here is CSARVSGLETQYF.